This T cell receptor beta chain emerged from a study of blood T cell repertoires in COVID-19. This CDR3 is 14 amino acids long. V gave up 4 bases and J gave up 5 bases, with 14 bases separating them. Germline values: CDR1 MDHEN, CDR2 SYDVKM. Repertoires were generated with immunoSEQ multiplex PCR, while TCRdb's copy carries only in-frame clones and drops some. The data contain 48,000 or so clones, around 86% of them singletons. The receptor comes from a woman of 80 years or more with COVID-19, enrolled during active disease. The sequencing input was peripheral blood. The chain couples TRBV28 to TRBJ1-2; D might be TRBD1 (5 bases). CDR3 DNA: TGTGCCAGCAGTTCTCTATCGGGACTTTATGGCTACACCTTC. It codes for CASSSLSGLYGYTF.